The 30 T cell receptor beta chains below were found in one sample sequenced in a study of blood T cell repertoires in COVID-19. Produced via immunoSEQ multiplex PCR; TCRdb's table is partial and in-frame only. The sample holds about 480,000 clones; over 75% are singletons and the top ten take about 1.7%. The sample taken for sequencing was PBMCs or T cells enriched from blood (not recorded which). The receptor source for this set is a woman aged 40-49 years who had recovered from COVID-19.

The rearrangement uses TRBV6-2 or TRBV6-3 and TRBJ2-7, with a tentative D call TRBD2 (5 bases). Germline loops: CDR1 MNHEY, CDR2 SVGEGT. The ends were cut back, 2 bases at V and 4 bases at J, with 12 bases in the middle. The CDR3 extends over 14 amino acids. The chain's CDR3 is CASSYALATYEQYF. The CDR3 DNA sequence: TGTGCCAGCAGTTACGCTTTAGCGACGTACGAGCAGTACTTC.

V and J are TRBV4-1 and TRBJ1-5; no firm D call. CDR3 length equals 13 residues. Trimming pared 0 bases from V and 5 bases from J, leaving 5 bases between. Germline V lookup: CDR1 MGHRA, CDR2 YSYEKL. CDR3 region: CASSQDVYQPQHF. CDR3 coding DNA: TGCGCCAGCAGCCAAGACGTGTATCAGCCCCAGCATTTT.

The genes are TRBV5-1 and TRBJ2-7; 7 bases fit TRBD1. Germline CDR1 SGHRS, CDR2 YFSETQ. Trimming removed 4 bases from V and 2 bases from J; junction bases left unmatched: 9. The length of the CDR3 is 15 residues. The CDR3 spells CASSPDPQGAYEQYF. The DNA for the CDR3 is TGCGCCAGCAGCCCGGACCCCCAGGGGGCCTACGAGCAGTACTTC.

The chain has TRBV11-2 and TRBJ2-2; 12 positions agree with TRBD2. The CDR3 runs 18 residues. Looked up from germline, CDR1 is SGHAT and CDR2 is FQNNGV. After removal of 3 bases from V and 3 bases from J, the junction contained 8 bases not matched to a gene. CDR3 nucleotide sequence: TGTGCCAGCAGCTTTCTCCCACTAGCGGGAGGTGACACCGGGGAGCTGTTTTTT. It is translated as CASSFLPLAGGDTGELFF.

V and J are TRBV9 and TRBJ1-4, with 8 bases identical to TRBD1. The germline gives CDR1 SGDLS, CDR2 YYNGEE. The CDR3 contains 12 residues. J lost 12 bases, V lost 3 bases, and 4 bases had no gene match. The CDR3 loop reads CASSGGQGQLFF. Here the CDR3 DNA reads TGTGCCAGCAGCGGTGGACAGGGCCAACTGTTTTTT.

The rearrangement joins TRBV7-2 to TRBJ2-2; 14 nucleotides match TRBD2. V shed 5 bases and J 4 bases; nucleotides not matched to a gene: 12. Germline V gives CDR1 SGHTA, CDR2 FQGNSA. This CDR3 region has 19 residues. The CDR3 bases are TGTGCCAGCAGCATAAGAAGGACTAGCGGGAGGCCCCCCACCGGGGAGCTGTTTTTT. It yields the protein CASSIRRTSGRPPTGELFF. The full variable domain, with the rest looked up from reference TRBV7-2 and TRBJ2-2, is GAGVSQSPSNKVTEKGKDVELRCDPISGHTALYWYRQSLGQGLEFLIYFQGNSAPDKSGLPSDRFSAERTGGSVSTLTIQRTQQEDSAVYLCASSIRRTSGRPPTGELFFGEGSRLTVL.

The chain is built from TRBV5-1 and TRBJ1-2; 8 bases are a match to TRBD1. Germline trimming cut 0 bases from V and 2 bases from J; bases unmatched to any gene: 3. The CDR3 sequence is 15 residues long. Per germline, CDR1 SGHRS and CDR2 YFSETQ. This CDR3 reads CASSLGRTGNYGYTF. In nucleotides, the CDR3 is TGCGCCAGCAGCTTGGGCCGGACAGGGAACTATGGCTACACCTTC.

The J gene is TRBJ2-2, the V gene TRBV10-2; D unresolved. The CDR3 spans 14 residues. V was pared by 7 bases and J by 0 bases, with 9 bases between. Germline assignment: CDR1 WSHSY and CDR2 SAAADI. CDR3 sequence: CASKYGSNTGELFF. The CDR3, as DNA: TGCGCCAGCAAGTACGGGTCGAACACCGGGGAGCTGTTTTTT.

The V gene is TRBV6-2 or TRBV6-3, the J gene TRBJ1-2; 7 positions agree with TRBD1. V lost 4 bases to trimming and J lost 2 bases; unmatched junction nucleotides: 7. Germline V gene lookup returns CDR1 MNHEY and CDR2 SVGEGT. The CDR3 consists of 15 residues. Written as DNA, the CDR3 is TGTGCCAGCAGTTCGCCCATACAGGGGAACTATGGCTACACCTTC. It yields the protein CASSSPIQGNYGYTF.

J is TRBJ2-7 and V is TRBV13, with a possible D match to TRBD1 (6 bases). Germline V lookup: CDR1 PRHDT, CDR2 FYEKMQ (reference sequence). CDR3 length equals 14 residues. V was shortened by 2 bases and J by 2 bases, with 10 bases between the two germline ends. For the CDR3, the DNA is TGTGCCAGCAGCTTAACAGGGTCCCCCTACGAGCAGTACTTC. This translates into CASSLTGSPYEQYF.

The genes are TRBV11-3 and TRBJ2-1; 14 bases align to TRBD2. Germline V gene sequence: CDR1 SGHNT, CDR2 YENEEA. The CDR3 has 16 residues. Trimming cost V 5 bases and J 8 bases; bases outside gene matches: 8. DNA for the CDR3: TGTGCCAGCAGCCGAGGACTAGCGGGAGGTTATGATGAGCAGTTCTTC. This gives the protein CASSRGLAGGYDEQFF.

A few counts support this clone. The chain is built from TRBV7-2 and TRBJ2-7; TRBD2 is a possible D gene (5 bases). Germline CDR1 SGHTA, CDR2 FQGNSA. Between the trimmed V and J ends, which lost 1 base and 3 bases, there was a span of 13 bases. The CDR3 extends over 15 amino acids. Written as DNA, the CDR3 is TGTGCCAGCAGCTTAGTTAGGTACGGAGGCTACGAGCAGTACTTC. It is translated as CASSLVRYGGYEQYF.

This clone appeared a single time. The rearrangement uses TRBV6-5 and TRBJ1-3; perhaps TRBD1 as D (5 bases). V was trimmed by 5 bases and J by 0 bases, leaving 11 bases between them. CDR3 length: 15 residues. From germline, CDR1 is MNHEY and CDR2 SVGAGI. The CDR3 reads CASSRRATSGNTIYF. CDR3 nucleotide sequence: TGTGCCAGCAGTCGCAGGGCCACCTCTGGAAACACCATATATTTT.

This chain connects TRBV3-1 (or the pseudogene TRBV3-2) to TRBJ2-1; D remains ambiguous. V was pared by 1 base and J by 7 bases, with 5 bases between. The CDR3 contains 12 residues. CDR1 is LGHDT and CDR2 is YNNKEL in the germline V gene (reference sequence). The CDR3 here is CASSQGGNEQFF. CDR3 DNA: TGTGCCAGCAGCCAAGGAGGAAATGAGCAGTTCTTC.

This sequence joins TRBV7-8 and TRBJ2-7; TRBD2 matches at 8 bases. The CDR3 loop spans 19 amino acids. V dropped 5 bases and J dropped 2; count of bases not matched to a gene: 20. Germline V lookup: CDR1 SGHVS, CDR2 FQNEAQ. CDR3 protein: CASSPSPLILAEVPYEQYF. The CDR3 DNA follows: TGTGCCAGCAGCCCTTCACCCCTTATACTAGCGGAGGTGCCCTACGAGCAGTACTTC.

CDR3 residues: CASKGTGGSVTEAFF. The CDR3 nucleotides are TGTGCCAGCAAAGGGACAGGGGGCTCGGTCACTGAAGCTTTCTTT. The rearrangement links TRBV6-5 to TRBJ1-1; 12 positions match TRBD1. This CDR3 is 15 amino acids long. V dropped 7 bases and J dropped 4; count of bases not matched to a gene: 7. The germline V gene encodes CDR1 MNHEY and CDR2 SVGAGI.

V gene TRBV7-9 combines with J gene TRBJ2-5, with 8 bases aligning to TRBD1. Germline values: CDR1 SEHNR, CDR2 FQNEAQ (reference sequence). Trimming at V came to 1 base and at J to 5 bases, leaving 9 bases not matched to a gene. The CDR3 is 16 residues long. The CDR3: CASSLGRTGLRETQYF. CDR3 DNA sequence: TGTGCCAGCAGCTTAGGGCGGACAGGGCTCAGGGAGACCCAGTACTTC.

J is TRBJ2-2 and V is TRBV19; TRBD2 matches 8 bases. CDR1 is LNHDA and CDR2 is SQIVND in the germline V gene (reference sequence). The length of the CDR3 is 16 residues. With V trimmed by 3 bases and J by 5 bases, 8 bases remained unmatched. The CDR3 DNA reads TGTGCCAGTAGTATGCTAAGCGGGAGAACGACCGGGGAGCTGTTTTTT. It is translated as CASSMLSGRTTGELFF.

The rearrangement links TRBV5-5 to TRBJ1-3, with D tentatively TRBD1 (5 bases). CDR3 size: 18 residues. Trimming removed 0 bases at V and 4 bases at J, with 20 bases between. Looked up from germline, CDR1 is SGHKS and CDR2 is YYEKEE (reference sequence). CDR3 nucleotides: TGTGCCAGCAGCTTGGGCGTGGTGGGGGGAGGACTCGGAAACACCATATATTTT. Protein: CASSLGVVGGGLGNTIYF.

The DNA of the CDR3 is TGCGCCAGCAGCCAAGATATGGTCAGCTACGAGCAGTACTTC. It specifies CASSQDMVSYEQYF. The J gene is TRBJ2-7, the V gene TRBV4-3; D not resolved. The V gene's germline CDR1 is LGHNA and CDR2 YSLEER. The CDR3 covers 14 residues. V was pared by 0 bases and J by 3 bases, with 9 bases between.

The chain employs TRBV30 and TRBJ2-7, with 11 bases identical to TRBD1. Germline CDR1 is GTSNPN and CDR2 is SVGIG (reference sequence). The junction had 5 bases not matched to a gene; V was cut back by 4 bases and J by 3 bases. This CDR3 spans 14 amino acids. The CDR3 region is CAWMMGQGDYEQYF. CDR3 nucleotides: TGTGCCTGGATGATGGGACAGGGGGACTACGAGCAGTACTTC.

This clone was seen just once. This chain connects TRBV2 to TRBJ2-1; maybe TRBD1 (5 bases). CDR1 and CDR2 (germline): SNHLY, FYNNEI. Trimming cost V 0 bases and J 0 bases, with 9 bases left between them. The CDR3 has 16 residues. The CDR3 is CASSEARGHSYNEQFF. The CDR3 DNA reads as TGTGCCAGCAGTGAAGCGCGTGGACACTCCTACAATGAGCAGTTCTTC. Drawing the rest from reference TRBV2 and TRBJ2-1, the complete variable domain is EPEVTQTPSHQVTQMGQEVILRCVPISNHLYFYWYRQILGQKVEFLVSFYNNEISEKSEIFDDQFSVERPDGSNFTLKIRSTKLEDSAMYFCASSEARGHSYNEQFFGPGTRLTVL.

The rearrangement joins TRBV11-3 to TRBJ2-1, with TRBD2 identical over 14 bases. This CDR3 spans 18 amino acids. From germline, CDR1 is SGHNT and CDR2 YENEEA. V lost 1 base, J lost 3 bases, and 5 bases stayed unmatched. In nucleotides, the CDR3 is TGTGCCAGCAGCTTAGCAGGACTAGCGGGAGGTTTCTACAATGAGCAGTTCTTC. It yields the protein CASSLAGLAGGFYNEQFF.

The chain is built from TRBV16 and TRBJ1-4; tentative D call: TRBD1 (6 bases). The germline V gene encodes CDR1 KGHSY and CDR2 FQNENV. The CDR3 sequence is 16 residues long. V lost 4 bases to trimming and J lost 8 bases, with 20 bases between them. CDR3 sequence reads: CASSLYRQDVGEKLFF. The CDR3 DNA is TGTGCCAGCAGCCTTTACCGACAGGACGTGGGAGAAAAACTGTTTTTT.

The V call is TRBV21-1, the J call TRBJ2-7; the table calls TRBD1, which could not be checked here. TRBV21-1 is a documented pseudogene. CDR3 length: 9 amino acids. CDR3 coding DNA: TGTGCCGGGCGACAGGGGAAGATCTTC. Its protein is CAGRQGKIF.

This chain connects TRBV19 to TRBJ2-7, with 9 bases aligning to TRBD2. CDR3 size: 15 residues. After removal of 5 bases from V and 4 bases from J, the junction contained 9 bases not matched to a gene. Germline CDR1 LNHDA, CDR2 SQIVND (reference sequence). CDR3 DNA sequence: TGTGCCAGTAGTTCCGCGTTAGCGGGAGAGTACGAGCAGTACTTC. Protein: CASSSALAGEYEQYF. Based on the CDR3 plus reference TRBV19 and TRBJ2-7, the full variable domain is DGGITQSPKYLFRKEGQNVTLSCEQNLNHDAMYWYRQDPGQGLRLIYYSQIVNDFQKGDIAEGYSVSREKKESFPLTVTSAQKNPTAFYLCASSSALAGEYEQYFGPGTRLTVT.

This chain links TRBV24-1 with TRBJ2-1; maybe TRBD2 (6 bases). The CDR3 spans 17 residues. Germline V gene sequence: CDR1 KGHDR, CDR2 SFDVKD. Trimming took off 2 bases at V and 5 bases at J, with 18 bases between the two ends. The CDR3 DNA follows: TGTGCCACCAGTGATTCGCAGGGACTGGACCCCGACAATGAGCAGTTCTTC. Translation gives CATSDSQGLDPDNEQFF.

The DNA for the CDR3 is TGTGCCAGCAGTGAGGGAACCGGGGAGCTGTTTTTT. Protein product: CASSEGTGELFF. The V gene is TRBV28, the J gene TRBJ2-2, with D possibly TRBD2 on 5 matching bases. Germline V gene data show CDR1 as MDHEN and CDR2 as SYDVKM. The CDR3 loop spans 12 amino acids. V was shortened by 5 bases and J by 5 bases, with 6 bases between the two germline ends. The full variable domain, its missing parts supplied by reference TRBV28 and TRBJ2-2, is DVKVTQSSRYLVKRTGEKVFLECVQDMDHENMFWYRQDPGLGLRLIYFSYDVKMKEKGDIPEGYSVSREKKERFSLILESASTNQTSMYLCASSEGTGELFFGEGSRLTVL.

This chain uses TRBV28 with TRBJ1-5, with 8 bases that match TRBD1. V lost 6 bases and J lost 7; bases outside the gene matches: 5. Germline-derived CDR1 and CDR2 are MDHEN and SYDVKM. The CDR3 is made up of 13 amino acids. CDR3 in amino acids: CASSQGARQPQHF. DNA for the CDR3: TGTGCCAGCAGCCAGGGGGCGAGACAGCCCCAGCATTTT.

The CDR3 here is CATSDRLAGVYEQYF. CDR3 nucleotide sequence: TGTGCCACCAGTGATCGGCTAGCGGGGGTTTACGAGCAGTACTTC. The chain uses TRBV24-1 and TRBJ2-7; 10 nucleotides agree with TRBD2. CDR1 is KGHDR and CDR2 is SFDVKD in the germline V gene. CDR3 size: 15 residues. V lost 3 bases, J lost 4 bases, and 5 bases stayed unmatched.